The 29 T cell receptor beta chains below were found in one sample sequenced in a study of molecular identifiers for immune sequencing clone quantification. TCRdb ran MiXCR on the PCR reads and lists one entry per CDR3 protein. Among under 600,000 distinct CDR3 sequences, roughly 24% were seen once, and the ten largest hold around 0.78%. The source material was naive CD8+ T cells from blood, with Jurkat cell RNA spiked in. The subset was: FACS-sorted CD8+CD4-CCR7+CD45RA+ naive T cells. The receptors here all came from a human donor in good health. Some libraries in this study had Jurkat cell RNA spiked in.

This clonotype has at least ten counts. V gene TRBV20-1 combines with J gene TRBJ2-7, with TRBD1 matching over 10 bases. V shed 5 bases and J 4 bases; nucleotides not matched to a gene: 2. The CDR3 sequence is 12 residues long. Germline V lookup: CDR1 DFQATT, CDR2 SNEGSKA (reference sequence). The CDR3 region has the DNA TGCAGTGCTTGGGACAGGGGTTACGAGCAGTACTTC. This gives the protein CSAWDRGYEQYF.

This clonotype occurred many times. This rearrangement joins TRBV10-3 to TRBJ2-3; D may be TRBD2 (6 bases). Germline V CDR1 and CDR2: ENHRY, SYGVKD. CDR3 length equals 15 residues. V was cut by 3 bases and J by 2 bases, with 12 bases left in between. The CDR3 here is CAISDPSDSTDTQYF. CDR3 DNA sequence: TGTGCCATCAGTGACCCTAGCGACTCCACAGATACGCAGTATTTT.

In the case of this clonotype: This could be a read error, since a much larger clone is one nucleotide away. V and J are TRBV20-1 and TRBJ2-7; possible D gene TRBD1, 6 bases. Germline-derived CDR1 and CDR2 are DFQATT and SNEGSKA (reference sequence). Between the trimmed V and J ends, which lost 8 bases and 6 bases, there was a span of 20 bases. The CDR3 is made up of 13 amino acids. In nucleotides, the CDR3 is TGCAGTTTCGGGCTAGGGGGAGTAAGCGAGCAGTACTTC. Protein product: CSFGLGGVSEQYF.

This clonotype was observed a handful of times. This chain uses TRBV7-9 with TRBJ2-5; 14 bases agree with TRBD2. The CDR3 length is 19 residues. The trim removed 4 bases at V and 0 bases at J, leaving 10 bases unmatched. The V gene's germline CDR1 is SEHNR and CDR2 FQNEAQ (reference sequence). CDR3 sequence (DNA): TGTGCCAGCAGCTCCCAACCGGGACTAGCGGGGGCCTACCAAGAGACCCAGTACTTC. This sequence encodes CASSSQPGLAGAYQETQYF.

The V call is TRBV6-2 or TRBV6-3, the J call TRBJ2-7; 9 positions agree with TRBD2. Germline assignment: CDR1 MNHEY and CDR2 SVGEGT. This CDR3 spans 18 amino acids. V was pared by 0 bases and J by 5 bases, with 14 bases of the junction left unmatched. CDR3 nucleotide sequence: TGTGCCAGCAGTTACTCTCCAGCGGGAGGAGCCCTTAGCCACGAGCAGTACTTC. It translates to CASSYSPAGGALSHEQYF.

This clonotype was recorded at least ten times. The gene calls are TRBV4-3 and TRBJ2-7, with D unclear. The germline gives CDR1 LGHNA, CDR2 YSLEER. CDR3 size: 15 residues. V lost 0 bases and J 0 bases, leaving 9 bases between the germline ends. The CDR3 DNA sequence: TGCGCCAGCAGCCAAGATTGGGCTAGCTCCTACGAGCAGTACTTC. Translation gives CASSQDWASSYEQYF.

The sample holds many counts of this clonotype. The V gene is TRBV29-1, the J gene TRBJ2-5; the D is unclear. Germline values: CDR1 SQVTM, CDR2 ANQGSEA. CDR3 length equals 10 residues. Trimming shortened V by 7 bases and J by 4 bases, and 7 bases separated the two germline ends. CDR3: CSAISETQYF. For the CDR3, the DNA is TGCAGCGCCATCTCAGAGACCCAGTACTTC. Full variable domain (outside the CDR3, taken from reference TRBV29-1 and TRBJ2-5): SAVISQKPSRDICQRGTSLTIQCQVDSQVTMMFWYRQQPGQSLTLIATANQGSEATYESGFVIDKFPISRPNLTFSTLTVSNMSPEDSSIYLCSAISETQYFGPGTRLLVL.

This clonotype was counted many times. The V gene is TRBV4-3, the J gene TRBJ1-3, with unresolved D. Trimming removed 0 bases from V and 0 bases from J, with 9 bases in between. Germline assignment: CDR1 LGHNA and CDR2 YSLEER. There are 16 residues in the CDR3. Here the CDR3 reads CASSQDKGYSGNTIYF. CDR3 DNA sequence: TGCGCCAGCAGCCAAGATAAGGGCTACTCTGGAAACACCATATATTTT.

This clonotype showed up many times. V gene TRBV5-5 combines with J gene TRBJ2-3; 7 bases agree with TRBD1. J was trimmed by 2 bases and V by 4 bases; bases with no gene match: 16. The CDR3 has 18 amino acids. Germline CDR1 reads SGHKS; CDR2 reads YYEKEE (reference sequence). The CDR3, as DNA: TGTGCCAGCAGCCCCAAGACAGGGTCCGACATTTCCACAGATACGCAGTATTTT. Translated: CASSPKTGSDISTDTQYF.

In this sample, this clonotype turned up a few times. The V gene is TRBV7-6, the J gene TRBJ2-2, with D possibly matching TRBD1 (5 bases). Trimming shortened V by 2 bases and J by 1 base, and 17 bases separated the two germline ends. This CDR3 contains 18 residues. The germline CDR1 and CDR2 sequences are SGHVS and FNYEAQ. The CDR3 loop reads CASSLTPMWQGNTGELFF. The CDR3 coding sequence is TGTGCCAGCAGCTTAACTCCCATGTGGCAGGGGAACACCGGGGAGCTGTTTTTT. Full variable domain (outside the CDR3, taken from reference TRBV7-6 and TRBJ2-2): GAGVSQSPRYKVTKRGQDVALRCDPISGHVSLYWYRQALGQGPEFLTYFNYEAQQDKSGLPNDRFSAERPEGSISTLTIQRTEQRDSAMYRCASSLTPMWQGNTGELFFGEGSRLTVL.

The table lists this clonotype with a few counts. CDR3 bases: TGTGCCAGCTCATCATCCAGGGGACAGGGGGCCGACACTGAAGCTTTCTTT. Protein: CASSSSRGQGADTEAFF. V is TRBV18 and J is TRBJ1-1; TRBD1 matches at 12 bases. The CDR3 runs 17 residues. The V and J ends lost 5 bases and 3 bases, in that order; junction bases with no gene match: 10. CDR1 is KGHSH and CDR2 is LQKENI in the germline V gene.

There are a few counts of this clonotype. The rearrangement links TRBV12-5 to TRBJ2-7; 7 nucleotides align to TRBD2. This CDR3 has 12 residues. Germline loops: CDR1 LGHNT, CDR2 FRNRAP. V lost 6 bases, J lost 6 bases, and 5 bases stayed unmatched. The CDR3 spells CASGTSVGEQYF. For the CDR3, the DNA is TGTGCTAGTGGAACTAGCGTGGGCGAGCAGTACTTC.

The chain combines TRBV27 with TRBJ2-5; possibly TRBD1 for D (5 bases). Germline CDR1 is MNHEY and CDR2 is SMNVEV (reference sequence). V gave up 6 bases and J gave up 0 bases, with 11 bases separating them. This CDR3 is built from 14 residues. CDR3 nucleotides: TGTGCCAGCAGCTTAGTCAGGGACCAAGAGACCCAGTACTTC. Translation: CASSLVRDQETQYF.

The J gene is TRBJ2-5, the V gene TRBV7-9; the D is unclear. Trimming took 1 base from V and 3 from J, leaving 12 bases between them. The CDR3 extends over 15 amino acids. CDR1 is SEHNR and CDR2 is FQNEAQ in the germline V gene (reference sequence). CDR3 coding DNA: TGTGCCAGCAGCTTAGGGACCACCAATAAAGAGACCCAGTACTTC. This codes for CASSLGTTNKETQYF.

The V gene is TRBV28, the J gene TRBJ1-2; D is perhaps TRBD1 (5 bases). There are 21 residues in the CDR3. Trimming took off 3 bases at V and 3 bases at J, with 32 bases between the two ends. The V gene's germline CDR1 is MDHEN and CDR2 SYDVKM. CDR3 region: CASSFISPGGFPLDSDYGYTF. CDR3 in DNA: TGTGCCAGCAGTTTTATATCCCCCGGGGGTTTCCCTCTAGATAGCGACTATGGCTACACCTTC.

Details on this clonotype: A read error is likely, as this CDR3 ends without the conserved phenylalanine or tryptophan. CDR3 region: CASSIFGVEDTQYL. CDR3 sequence (DNA): TGTGCCAGTAGTATTTTTGGGGTTGAAGATACGCAGTATCTT. The chain employs TRBV19 and TRBJ2-3, with D uncertain. Germline CDR1 reads LNHDA; CDR2 reads SQIVND (reference sequence). This CDR3 spans 14 amino acids. V shed 3 bases and J shed 5 bases, with 12 bases lying between them.

This clonotype was counted only a few times. The chain employs TRBV5-1 and TRBJ2-1; 9 bases line up with TRBD1. The length of the CDR3 is 13 residues. The V gene's germline CDR1 is SGHRS and CDR2 YFSETQ. The junction had 5 bases not matched to a gene; V was cut back by 4 bases and J by 9 bases. The CDR3 DNA sequence: TGCGCCAGCAGCGAGGGACAGGGAGCTGAGCAGTTCTTC. This translates into CASSEGQGAEQFF.

This clonotype was observed a few times. The chain is built from TRBV20-1 and TRBJ2-7; D possibly corresponds to TRBD2 (6 bases). The CDR3 extends over 14 amino acids. Trimming stripped 3 bases from V and 3 bases from J, with 15 bases between. Germline V gene sequence: CDR1 DFQATT, CDR2 SNEGSKA (reference sequence). The DNA of the CDR3 is TGCAGTGCTAGTTTGGCGGAGGGCTACTACGAGCAGTACTTC. Translation gives CSASLAEGYYEQYF.

The V call is TRBV4-1, the J call TRBJ1-5; 9 bases align to TRBD1. Germline CDR1 and CDR2: MGHRA and YSYEKL. V was pared by 2 bases and J by 7 bases, with 9 bases of the junction left unmatched. This CDR3 has 16 amino acids. The CDR3 DNA is TGCGCCAGCAGCCAAATGGGACAGGGCTTGGACCAGCCCCAGCATTTT. It is translated as CASSQMGQGLDQPQHF.

V gene TRBV29-1 combines with J gene TRBJ2-1; D might be TRBD1 or TRBD2, each matching 5 bases. V dropped 7 bases and J dropped 7 bases, with 14 bases sitting between them. The CDR3 has 12 residues. Germline V gene lookup returns CDR1 SQVTM and CDR2 ANQGSEA. The DNA for the CDR3 is TGCAGCGCTAGGGGAGAAGCAAATGAGCAGTTCTTC. As protein: CSARGEANEQFF.

J is TRBJ1-5 and V is TRBV3-2; the table names TRBD1, a call not compared with the DNA. TRBV3-2 is annotated as a pseudogene. The CDR3 is made up of 10 amino acids. DNA for the CDR3: TGTGCCAGCGGGGGTTCGTCCCAGCATTTT. Protein sequence: CASGGSSQHF.

The chain combines TRBV27 with TRBJ2-2; 8 positions agree with TRBD1. The CDR3 spans 17 residues. After removal of 2 bases from V and 7 bases from J, the junction contained 12 bases not matched to a gene. CDR1 is MNHEY and CDR2 is SMNVEV in the germline V gene (reference sequence). The CDR3 DNA sequence: TGTGCCAGCAGTTTAGGGACCAAACAGGGGGTAATCGGGGAGCTGTTTTTT. Translating gives CASSLGTKQGVIGELFF.

The sample holds many counts of this clonotype. This chain connects TRBV4-1 to TRBJ2-3; 12 positions match TRBD2. J lost 4 bases, V lost 6 bases, and 5 bases had no gene match. The germline V gene encodes CDR1 MGHRA and CDR2 YSYEKL. The CDR3 runs to 15 residues. This chain's CDR3 is CASRSSGGGSDTQYF. CDR3 nucleotides: TGCGCCAGCAGATCTAGCGGGGGGGGGTCAGATACGCAGTATTTT.

In this sample, this clonotype turned up a few times. The gene calls are TRBV30 and TRBJ2-7; perhaps D is TRBD1 or TRBD2 (5 bases each). Germline V gene data show CDR1 as GTSNPN and CDR2 as SVGIG (reference sequence). V lost 6 bases, J lost 3 bases, and 21 bases lay in between. The CDR3 consists of 15 residues. Written as DNA, the CDR3 is TGTGCCTGCCCGAAGGGGACGGACCCCCTCTACGAGCAGTACTTC. Protein product: CACPKGTDPLYEQYF.

The chain combines TRBV20-1 with TRBJ2-7, with 9 bases identical to TRBD2. The CDR3 length is 16 residues. J gave up 4 bases and V 0 bases, and 10 bases lay outside the gene matches. Germline assignment: CDR1 DFQATT and CDR2 SNEGSKA (reference sequence). The CDR3, as DNA: TGCAGTGCTAGAGATCTTGGCGGGAGGGCCCTTTACGAGCAGTACTTC. The encoded protein is CSARDLGGRALYEQYF.

Comment on this clonotype: A read error may account for a junction end that differs from germline. The gene calls are TRBV7-6 and TRBJ2-1, with 14 bases fitting TRBD2. Germline assignment: CDR1 SGHVS and CDR2 FNYEAQ. The CDR3 contains 17 residues. The CDR3 loop is CASSPTGTSGSVNERFF. The CDR3 DNA follows: TGTGCCAGCAGCCCTACTGGGACTAGCGGGAGTGTCAATGAGCGGTTCTTC.

This clonotype was detected a few times. V gene TRBV6-6 combines with J gene TRBJ2-3; 11 bases match TRBD2. Trimming cost V 5 bases and J 4 bases; bases outside gene matches: 14. The CDR3 has 18 amino acids. Germline V lookup: CDR1 MNHNY, CDR2 SVGAGI (reference sequence). The DNA of the CDR3 is TGTGCCAGCAGTACCCCGATTTTTAGCGGGGGGGCCTCAGATACGCAGTATTTT. This codes for CASSTPIFSGGASDTQYF.

This clonotype came up a few times. The chain has TRBV29-1 and TRBJ2-3; D not certain. The germline CDR1 and CDR2 sequences are SQVTM and ANQGSEA. The CDR3 length is 14 residues. Between the trimmed V and J ends, which lost 4 bases and 3 bases, there was a span of 14 bases. The CDR3 here is CSVGASIGTDTQYF. CDR3 sequence (DNA): TGCAGCGTTGGTGCTAGTATAGGGACAGATACGCAGTATTTT.

This clonotype has ten or more counts. The chain uses TRBV5-6 and TRBJ2-3; D tentatively fits TRBD1 or TRBD2 (5 bases each). Trimming shortened V by 4 bases and J by 6 bases, and 18 bases separated the two germline ends. The CDR3 spans 15 residues. CDR1 SGHDT and CDR2 YYEEEE come from the germline V gene. In nucleotides, the CDR3 is TGTGCCAGCAGCGGACCCGGGACCCAAAGGGATACGCAGTATTTT. The encoded protein is CASSGPGTQRDTQYF. The full variable domain, its missing parts supplied by reference TRBV5-6 and TRBJ2-3, is DAGVTQSPTHLIKTRGQQVTLRCSPKSGHDTVSWYQQALGQGPQFIFQYYEEEERQRGNFPDRFSGHQFPNYSSELNVNALLLGDSALYLCASSGPGTQRDTQYFGPGTRLTVL.